This paragraph reports one T cell receptor beta chain. Its target is unknown. Per the germline V gene, CDR1 is SQVTM and CDR2 is ANQGSEA. The length of the CDR3 is 14 residues. V was cut by 5 bases and J by 0 bases, with 13 bases left in between. The source of the sample is a study of tumour-infiltrating T cells in Burkitt lymphoma. Turning to the study itself: The Burkitt lymphoma cohort spanned all epidemiological subtypes. Survival, overall and progression-free, tracked with productive clonality. Study outcomes and limitations: Several public clonotypes recurred in numerous Burkitt lymphoma patients.

The protocol was immunoSEQ multiplex PCR, while the TCRdb copy is restricted to in-frame clones and leaves out a portion. The sample carries approximately 140 clones, around 89% recorded once. The TCR originated in a human donor with Burkitt lymphoma. The source material was tumor tissue. The V gene is TRBV29-1, the J gene TRBJ1-2, with TRBD1 as a possible D gene (5 bases). Written as DNA, the CDR3 is TGCAGCGTTAAGGGGACGGTGGCTAACTATGGCTACACCTTC. This gives the protein CSVKGTVANYGYTF.